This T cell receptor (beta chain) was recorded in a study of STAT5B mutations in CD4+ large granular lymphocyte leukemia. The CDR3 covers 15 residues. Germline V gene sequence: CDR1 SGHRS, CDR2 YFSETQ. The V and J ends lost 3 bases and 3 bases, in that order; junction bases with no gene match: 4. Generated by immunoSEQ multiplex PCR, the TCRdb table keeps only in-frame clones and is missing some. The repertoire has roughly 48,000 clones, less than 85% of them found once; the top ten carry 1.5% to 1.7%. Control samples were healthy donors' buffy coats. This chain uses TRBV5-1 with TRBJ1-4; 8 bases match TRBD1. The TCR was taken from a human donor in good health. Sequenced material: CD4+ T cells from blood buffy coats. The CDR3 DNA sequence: TGCGCCAGCAGCTCGCAGGGGGCGGCTAATGAAAAACTGTTTTTT. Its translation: CASSSQGAANEKLFF.